Shown below are 7 T cell receptor beta chains from a single sample sequenced in a study of control samples from healthy donors and cancer patients. This table comes from immunoSEQ multiplex PCR, and its TCRdb copy is limited to in-frame clones, with some not included. The sample includes 150,000 to 200,000 clones, around 87% of them seen just once. Sequenced material: blood. All receptors derive from a woman in her forties or fifties in good health.

This sequence joins TRBV18 and TRBJ2-5; D not resolved. The CDR3 has 13 amino acids. The V end was cut by 4 bases, the J end by 3 bases, with 9 bases between. Germline loops: CDR1 KGHSH, CDR2 LQKENI. This CDR3 is CASSQNSEETQYF. The CDR3 DNA sequence: TGTGCCAGCTCACAAAATTCTGAAGAGACCCAGTACTTC.

The rearrangement uses TRBV5-5 and TRBJ1-3, with D unclear. The V end was cut by 0 bases, the J end by 0 bases, with 1 base between. The CDR3 totals 13 residues. Germline V gives CDR1 SGHKS, CDR2 YYEKEE (reference sequence). CDR3 residues: CASSLDSGNTIYF. In DNA form, the CDR3 reads TGTGCCAGCAGCTTGGACTCTGGAAACACCATATATTTT.

The CDR3 spells CASSIVGARTDTQYF. In DNA form, the CDR3 reads TGTGCCAGCAGCATAGTAGGGGCGAGGACAGATACGCAGTATTTT. V and J are TRBV7-2 and TRBJ2-3; tentative D call: TRBD1 (5 bases). The length of the CDR3 is 15 residues. V dropped 5 bases and J dropped 3 bases, with 15 bases sitting between them. In germline, CDR1 is SGHTA, CDR2 FQGNSA.

The chain carries TRBV4-2 and TRBJ2-1; TRBD2 matches at 9 bases. This CDR3 is 17 amino acids long. Unmatched junction bases numbered 11, after V lost 0 bases and J lost 8 bases. Germline CDR1 LGHNA, CDR2 YNFKEQ. The CDR3 DNA reads TGTGCCAGCAGCCAAGATCTGGCGGTAGCGGGAGTCCATGAGCAGTTCTTC. Translating it yields CASSQDLAVAGVHEQFF.

The gene calls are TRBV7-3 and TRBJ1-1; 7 nucleotides align to TRBD1. Trimming cost V 5 bases and J 2 bases; bases outside gene matches: 14. This CDR3 region has 17 residues. Germline CDR1 reads SGHTA; CDR2 reads FQGTGA. CDR3 coding DNA: TGTGCCAGCAGCCTACTACCTAACGACAGGGCAAACACTGAAGCTTTCTTT. This encodes CASSLLPNDRANTEAFF.

The V gene is TRBV7-2, the J gene TRBJ2-5; D unresolved. Deletions cut 4 bases from V and 1 base from J, with 13 bases between. The CDR3 has 15 residues. The germline CDR1 and CDR2 sequences are SGHTA and FQGNSA. The CDR3 loop is CASSSSSQIQETQYF. In DNA form, the CDR3 reads TGTGCCAGCAGCTCGAGCTCCCAGATCCAAGAGACCCAGTACTTC.

This chain connects TRBV7-2 to TRBJ2-5, with D unclear. Per germline, CDR1 SGHTA and CDR2 FQGNSA. This CDR3 has 13 residues. Trimming took off 5 bases at V and 5 bases at J, with 12 bases between the two ends. CDR3 region: CASSVGGWETQYF. The CDR3 DNA is TGTGCCAGCAGCGTCGGTGGGTGGGAGACCCAGTACTTC.